The subject of this entry is one T cell receptor beta chain. This entry is derived from a study of blood T cell repertoires in COVID-19. Participants' own reports of clinical history determined their cohort assignment. Among Cohort 3 donors, those recovered had two negative PCRs, clearance, or symptom resolution. Source study methods: Reference gene primers were amplified, and this amplification served to estimate nucleated cell counts. Assay used: immunoSEQ multiplex PCR; TCRdb lists only in-frame clones, some missing. V, J and clone size derive from that table, while D and trimming were established from the DNA sequence. In the table there are roughly 300,000 clones, more than 75% of which are singletons. Per germline, CDR1 MDHEN and CDR2 SYDVKM. The CDR3 spans 16 residues. Trimming cost V 3 bases and J 6 bases, with 20 bases left between them.

The sample consisted of PBMCs or T cells enriched from blood (not recorded which). The J gene is TRBJ1-1, the V gene TRBV28; the D gene is possibly TRBD1 (5 bases). This clonotype was obtained from a woman in her thirties who had recovered from COVID-19. The CDR3 region is CASSFSFGLPGAEAFF. Written as DNA, the CDR3 is TGTGCCAGCAGTTTTTCATTTGGGCTCCCGGGGGCTGAAGCTTTCTTT.